The 27 T cell receptor beta chains presented below share a single source sample, sequenced in a study of CD8+ T cells in alopecia areata. As for treatment: oral pan-JAK inhibitor, 5-10 mg twice daily. Sequencing used cDNA as its template, made by extracting RNA and reverse transcribing it. Generated by immunoSEQ multiplex PCR, the TCRdb table keeps only in-frame clones and is missing some. The data hold roughly 200,000 clones, with about two fifths observed a single time. Sequences were derived from CD4+ T cells sorted from blood, sampled at approximately week 34, from a patient treated with tofacitinib. These receptors were taken from a human donor with alopecia areata.

The chain recombines TRBV7-9 with TRBJ1-5, with D uncertain. The germline CDR1 and CDR2 sequences are SEHNR and FQNEAQ (reference sequence). This CDR3 is 12 amino acids long. The V end was cut by 0 bases, the J end by 4 bases, with 1 base between. The CDR3 sequence: CASSLANQPQHF. Here the CDR3 DNA reads TGTGCCAGCAGCTTAGCTAATCAGCCCCAGCATTTT.

This clone was observed a few times. V is TRBV27 and J is TRBJ2-2; 7 bases line up with TRBD2. This CDR3 spans 16 amino acids. The germline CDR1 and CDR2 sequences are MNHEY and SMNVEV (reference sequence). Germline trimming cut 7 bases from V and 0 bases from J; bases unmatched to any gene: 8. CDR3 protein: CASNKGAGANTGELFF. In nucleotides, the CDR3 is TGTGCCAGCAACAAAGGGGCGGGGGCGAACACCGGGGAGCTGTTTTTT.

The chain couples TRBV11-3 to TRBJ2-7; 7 nucleotides agree with TRBD1. The V and J ends lost 5 bases and 0 bases, in that order; junction bases with no gene match: 10. CDR1 and CDR2 from the germline V gene are SGHNT and YENEEA. This CDR3 has 16 amino acids. CDR3 in DNA: TGTGCCAGCAGCCCTTCTTCCGACAGGGCCTCCTACGAGCAGTACTTC. It codes for CASSPSSDRASYEQYF.

This clone was observed a handful of times. The chain has TRBV27 and TRBJ1-2; D not resolved. Germline CDR1 is MNHEY and CDR2 is SMNVEV (reference sequence). Trimming pared 2 bases from V and 1 base from J, leaving 11 bases between. CDR3 size: 15 residues. CDR3 sequence: CASSLPTRGNYGYTF. DNA for the CDR3: TGTGCCAGCAGTTTACCTACCCGGGGTAACTATGGCTACACCTTC.

This clone has more than one count but fewer than ten. The V gene is TRBV29-1, the J gene TRBJ1-5; a possible D gene is TRBD1 (5 bases). Germline values: CDR1 SQVTM, CDR2 ANQGSEA. Deletions cut 6 bases from V and 4 bases from J, with 13 bases between. This CDR3 contains 13 residues. For the CDR3, the DNA is TGCAGCGTCACCTTGACAGAGAATCAGCCCCAGCATTTT. It codes for CSVTLTENQPQHF.

The J gene is TRBJ2-1, the V gene TRBV5-1; 10 bases line up with TRBD2. The CDR3 sequence is 15 residues long. Germline CDR1 SGHRS, CDR2 YFSETQ. J was trimmed by 2 bases and V by 6 bases; bases with no gene match: 5. The CDR3 DNA follows: TGCGCCAGCAAGGGTACTAGCGGGACCTACAATGAGCAGTTCTTC. Its translation: CASKGTSGTYNEQFF.

The rearrangement links TRBV6-5 to TRBJ1-5; D remains unclear. This CDR3 contains 14 residues. Trimming shortened V by 7 bases and J by 7 bases, and 17 bases separated the two germline ends. The germline V gene encodes CDR1 MNHEY and CDR2 SVGAGI. CDR3: CASTPSGFGQPQHF. The DNA of the CDR3 is TGTGCCAGCACCCCTTCGGGGTTTGGGCAGCCCCAGCATTTT.

The chain recombines TRBV5-1 with TRBJ1-2, with a tentative D call TRBD1 (6 bases). CDR1 SGHRS and CDR2 YFSETQ come from the germline V gene. The ends were cut back, 3 bases at V and 5 bases at J, with 8 bases in the middle. The CDR3 has 12 residues. CDR3 protein: CASSSDRYGYTF. The CDR3 DNA reads as TGCGCCAGCAGCTCGGACAGATATGGCTACACCTTC.

The V and J genes are TRBV9 and TRBJ1-1; D possibly corresponds to TRBD1 (5 bases). Germline values: CDR1 SGDLS, CDR2 YYNGEE. Trimming pared 3 bases from V and 0 bases from J, leaving 9 bases between. The CDR3 sequence is 14 residues long. The CDR3 DNA follows: TGTGCCAGCAGCGAGGGGACCGTGAACACTGAAGCTTTCTTT. This sequence encodes CASSEGTVNTEAFF.

The V gene is TRBV29-1, the J gene TRBJ2-7; D ambiguous. CDR3 size: 12 residues. Germline loops: CDR1 SQVTM, CDR2 ANQGSEA. Trimming stripped 3 bases from V and 7 bases from J, with 13 bases between. The CDR3 DNA is TGCAGCGTTGAGGTTATAGGGTCTGAGCAGTACTTC. It specifies CSVEVIGSEQYF.

This chain links TRBV30 with TRBJ2-5; D is unresolved. The V gene's germline CDR1 is GTSNPN and CDR2 SVGIG (reference sequence). The CDR3 has 13 residues. V was shortened by 0 bases and J by 6 bases, with 11 bases between the two germline ends. CDR3 in amino acids: CAWSVNSQQTQYF. DNA for the CDR3: TGTGCCTGGAGTGTAAACAGTCAACAGACCCAGTACTTC.

This clone was counted ten times or more. The CDR3, as DNA: TGTGCCAGCAGCTTTACCCTCGGGACAGCGAACACTGAAGCTTTCTTT. This encodes CASSFTLGTANTEAFF. This chain connects TRBV11-1 to TRBJ1-1; 7 bases are a match to TRBD1. V gave up 3 bases and J gave up 1 base; unmatched junction bases: 8. This CDR3 has 16 amino acids. Per the germline V gene, CDR1 is SGHAT and CDR2 is FQDESV (reference sequence).

The rearrangement joins TRBV7-2 to TRBJ2-1, with D uncertain. CDR3 length: 16 amino acids. V dropped 0 bases and J dropped 5 bases, with 14 bases sitting between them. Germline V lookup: CDR1 SGHTA, CDR2 FQGNSA. The DNA for the CDR3 is TGTGCCAGCAGCTTAGCGGGGTCGGCTAGGAACAATGAGCAGTTCTTC. Amino acids: CASSLAGSARNNEQFF. The variable domain in full, completed from reference TRBV7-2 and TRBJ2-1, reads GAGVSQSPSNKVTEKGKDVELRCDPISGHTALYWYRQSLGQGLEFLIYFQGNSAPDKSGLPSDRFSAERTGGSVSTLTIQRTQQEDSAVYLCASSLAGSARNNEQFFGPGTRLTVL.

This clone was counted only a few times. V and J are TRBV2 and TRBJ1-2; D call uncertain. Germline V CDR1 and CDR2: SNHLY, FYNNEI. This CDR3 region has 14 residues. The V and J ends lost 6 bases and 4 bases respectively, with 15 bases between them. The DNA of the CDR3 is TGTGCCAGCAGATACGAAAAACTTAGCTATGGCTACACCTTC. Translation: CASRYEKLSYGYTF.

This clone has more than one count but fewer than ten. The chain employs TRBV30 and TRBJ2-2, with TRBD1 as a possible D gene (6 bases). This CDR3 comprises 14 residues. The V gene lost 3 bases and the J gene lost 2 bases, with 10 bases spanning the gap. Germline CDR1 GTSNPN, CDR2 SVGIG (reference sequence). In DNA, the CDR3 is TGTGCCTGGAGAGGACAGAGAAACACCGGGGAGCTGTTTTTT. Amino acids: CAWRGQRNTGELFF.

This chain connects TRBV15 to TRBJ1-1, with D hard to call. This CDR3 contains 13 residues. With 0 bases removed from V and 7 bases from J, the gap between germline ends came to 9 bases. CDR1 and CDR2 (germline): LNHNV, YYDKDF (reference sequence). The CDR3 loop is CATSRDREGEAFF. The CDR3 DNA reads as TGTGCCACCAGCAGAGATCGGGAAGGTGAAGCTTTCTTT.

A remark on this clone: The same CDR3 is also encoded by other DNA sequences in this sample. The chain combines TRBV30 with TRBJ1-1, with 8 nucleotides matching TRBD1. This CDR3 is built from 14 residues. Losses at the gene ends were 1 base for V and 0 bases for J; bases not matched to a gene: 1. The germline V gene encodes CDR1 GTSNPN and CDR2 SVGIG (reference sequence). The CDR3 coding sequence is TGTGCCTGGAGTGAGGACAGGGTGAACACTGAAGCTTTCTTT. This gives the protein CAWSEDRVNTEAFF.

This clone has only one observation. This chain connects TRBV7-3 to TRBJ2-3; 10 bases align to TRBD2. After removal of 5 bases from V and 0 bases from J, the junction contained 11 bases not matched to a gene. CDR1 and CDR2 from the germline V gene are SGHTA and FQGTGA. CDR3 length: 18 residues. The CDR3 sequence: CASSTGLAAHSSTDTQYF. The CDR3 coding sequence is TGTGCCAGCAGCACAGGACTAGCGGCACACTCGAGCACAGATACGCAGTATTTT.

This chain connects TRBV9 to TRBJ2-7; TRBD2 might be the D (6 bases). The CDR3 length is 14 residues. Per germline, CDR1 SGDLS and CDR2 YYNGEE. V was shortened by 0 bases and J by 3 bases, with 10 bases between the two germline ends. The CDR3 sequence is CASSVGGDNYEQYF. CDR3 DNA sequence: TGTGCCAGCAGCGTAGGGGGGGATAACTACGAGCAGTACTTC.

This rearrangement joins TRBV11-2 to TRBJ2-7; 11 nucleotides agree with TRBD2. Germline V CDR1 and CDR2: SGHAT, FQNNGV. This CDR3 is 14 amino acids long. With 5 bases clipped from V and 2 bases from J, the junction kept 2 bases outside the gene matches. The CDR3: CASSRLAGTYEQYF. DNA of the CDR3: TGTGCCAGCAGCCGACTAGCGGGGACCTACGAGCAGTACTTC.

V is TRBV7-8 and J is TRBJ2-3; 8 bases align to TRBD2. Germline values: CDR1 SGHVS, CDR2 FQNEAQ. Unmatched junction bases numbered 17, after V lost 5 bases and J lost 1 base. The CDR3 runs 19 residues. CDR3 DNA: TGTGCCAGCAGCCATAATCGGGGGGGAGTTGGTCTAGGCACAGATACGCAGTATTTT. Its translation is CASSHNRGGVGLGTDTQYF.

This clone has just a few counts. The chain links TRBV29-1 to TRBJ2-7; D might be TRBD1 or TRBD2, each matching 6 bases. The CDR3 runs 15 residues. In germline, CDR1 is SQVTM, CDR2 ANQGSEA. Trimming removed 6 bases from V and 0 bases from J, with 18 bases in between. For the CDR3, the DNA is TGCAGCGTCATGATGGGGGGCCGAAGCTCCTACGAGCAGTACTTC. It is translated as CSVMMGGRSSYEQYF.

The V and J genes are TRBV29-1 and TRBJ1-1; possibly TRBD1 for D (5 bases). The V end lost 0 bases, the J end lost 1 base, and 9 bases lay between the germline ends. Germline V gene sequence: CDR1 SQVTM, CDR2 ANQGSEA. The CDR3 runs to 14 residues. The CDR3 DNA reads as TGCAGCGTTGAAGATGCCAGGGCGAACACTGAAGCTTTCTTT. This codes for CSVEDARANTEAFF.

In its sample, this clone was seen once. This rearrangement joins TRBV29-1 to TRBJ2-7, with D unclear. V was shortened by 6 bases and J by 2 bases, with 17 bases between the two germline ends. This CDR3 has 14 amino acids. Germline CDR1 SQVTM, CDR2 ANQGSEA. The CDR3 protein is CSVNVRTAPYEQYF. The DNA for the CDR3 is TGCAGCGTCAATGTACGGACGGCTCCCTACGAGCAGTACTTC.

This clone was picked up one time. The chain has TRBV7-3 and TRBJ1-1; D unresolved. The CDR3 sequence is 12 residues long. Trimming took off 7 bases at V and 3 bases at J, with 9 bases between the two ends. CDR1 is SGHTA and CDR2 is FQGTGA in the germline V gene. This chain's CDR3 is CASTDRDTEAFF. CDR3 bases: TGTGCCAGCACTGATCGGGACACTGAAGCTTTCTTT.

With respect to this clone: Other DNA sequences within the sample encode an identical CDR3. The chain recombines TRBV18 with TRBJ2-2; 7 nucleotides match TRBD1. V trimming: 0 bases; J trimming: 0 bases; junction bases outside the gene matches: 1. CDR3 length equals 16 residues. The germline CDR1 and CDR2 sequences are KGHSH and LQKENI. In nucleotides, the CDR3 is TGTGCCAGCTCACCACCTGGGACAGCGAACACCGGGGAGCTGTTTTTT. Protein: CASSPPGTANTGELFF. The variable domain in full, with the rest retrieved from reference TRBV18 and TRBJ2-2, is NAGVMQNPRHLVRRRGQEARLRCSPMKGHSHVYWYRQLPEEGLKFMVYLQKENIIDESGMPKERFSAEFPKEGPSILRIQQVVRGDSAAYFCASSPPGTANTGELFFGEGSRLTVL.

The chain carries TRBV27 and TRBJ1-4; D is unresolved. Looked up from germline, CDR1 is MNHEY and CDR2 is SMNVEV (reference sequence). The germline V and J ends were trimmed by 2 bases and 1 base, with 8 bases remaining between them. The CDR3 contains 15 residues. The CDR3 is CASSLVPRTNEKLFF. CDR3 nucleotide sequence: TGTGCCAGCAGTTTAGTACCCCGAACTAATGAAAAACTGTTTTTT.